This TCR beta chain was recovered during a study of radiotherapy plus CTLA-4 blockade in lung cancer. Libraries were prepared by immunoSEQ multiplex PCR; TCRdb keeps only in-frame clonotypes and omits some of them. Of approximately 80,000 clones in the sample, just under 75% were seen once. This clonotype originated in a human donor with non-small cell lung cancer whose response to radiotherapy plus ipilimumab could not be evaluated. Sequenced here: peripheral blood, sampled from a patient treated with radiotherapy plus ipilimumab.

This CDR3 reads CASSFPSGKGYGYTF. In DNA, the CDR3 is TGTGCCAGCAGTTTTCCGTCAGGGAAGGGGTATGGCTACACCTTC. The genes are TRBV28 and TRBJ1-2; D possibly corresponds to TRBD1 (5 bases). V gave up 3 bases and J gave up 5 bases, with 16 bases separating them. Per the germline V gene, CDR1 is MDHEN and CDR2 is SYDVKM. The CDR3 totals 15 residues.